The 29 T cell receptor beta chains below come from one sample, sequenced in a study of a mutant IDH1 vaccine in newly diagnosed glioma. Only in-frame clones appear in the TCRdb table, and some are missing; sequencing was by immunoSEQ multiplex PCR. The sample contains 25,000 to 35,000 clones, more than 65% of which appear only once. The time point is: week 47, end of study. Doses comprised 300 ug of mutant IDH1 20-mer peptide each, plus topical imiquimod. No antigen has been identified for these receptors. Source: PBMCs, taken from a glioma patient whose treatment included an IDH1 peptide vaccine. The source is a man aged 30 to 45 with glioma.

This clone showed up just once. The rearrangement uses TRBV9 and TRBJ1-6; D not certain. CDR1 and CDR2 (germline): SGDLS, YYNGEE. This CDR3 contains 16 residues. Trimming pared 5 bases from V and 3 bases from J, leaving 15 bases between. The CDR3 bases are TGTGCCAGCAGGAGTACGGATCTAGACTATAATTCACCCCTCCACTTT. This encodes CASRSTDLDYNSPLHF.

The genes are TRBV28 and TRBJ2-1; D is possibly TRBD2 (7 bases). Germline lookup yields CDR1 MDHEN and CDR2 SYDVKM. The length of the CDR3 is 14 residues. V was trimmed by 6 bases and J by 8 bases, leaving 17 bases between them. The CDR3 DNA is TGTGCCAGCAGCCCCGGGGGGCGGGGGTATGAGCAGTTCTTC. This sequence encodes CASSPGGRGYEQFF. The full variable domain, completed using reference TRBV28 and TRBJ2-1, is DVKVTQSSRYLVKRTGEKVFLECVQDMDHENMFWYRQDPGLGLRLIYFSYDVKMKEKGDIPEGYSVSREKKERFSLILESASTNQTSMYLCASSPGGRGYEQFFGPGTRLTVL.

The chain links TRBV5-6 to TRBJ2-7; D is possibly TRBD1 (5 bases). The CDR3 covers 16 residues. In germline, CDR1 is SGHDT, CDR2 YYEEEE. The V end was cut by 1 base, the J end by 0 bases, with 14 bases between. The CDR3 is CASSLNRTVSSYEQYF. DNA for the CDR3: TGTGCCAGCAGCTTGAACAGGACCGTTAGCTCCTACGAGCAGTACTTC.

The rearrangement joins TRBV19 to TRBJ1-1; 9 bases are shared with TRBD1. The CDR3 sequence is 12 residues long. Germline loops: CDR1 LNHDA, CDR2 SQIVND (reference sequence). V dropped 4 bases and J dropped 8; count of bases not matched to a gene: 2. As DNA, the CDR3 is TGTGCCAGTAGTACCGGACAGGGGGAAGCTTTCTTT. Protein sequence: CASSTGQGEAFF.

This chain uses TRBV27 with TRBJ1-2; D is unresolved. The V gene's germline CDR1 is MNHEY and CDR2 SMNVEV (reference sequence). Trimming took 1 base from V and 6 from J, leaving 15 bases between them. This CDR3 is built from 15 residues. This chain's CDR3 is CASSLLPGPRDGYTF. The DNA of the CDR3 is TGTGCCAGCAGTTTATTACCGGGCCCCCGGGATGGCTACACCTTC.

This clone has only a few counts. The chain carries TRBV10-3 and TRBJ2-1, with 7 bases lining up with TRBD2. The J segment lost 2 bases and the V segment lost 4 bases, leaving 5 bases of the junction unmatched. This CDR3 contains 15 residues. The V gene's germline CDR1 is ENHRY and CDR2 SYGVKD. The CDR3 DNA sequence: TGTGCCATCAGTGTTGCGGGAGAGACCTACAATGAGCAGTTCTTC. It translates to CAISVAGETYNEQFF.

This rearrangement joins TRBV7-9 to TRBJ2-7, with a weak D call TRBD2 (5 bases). Trimming took off 0 bases at V and 6 bases at J, with 9 bases between the two ends. The CDR3 totals 13 residues. Germline V lookup: CDR1 SEHNR, CDR2 FQNEAQ (reference sequence). CDR3 region: CASSLAREIEQYF. The CDR3 DNA follows: TGTGCCAGCAGCTTAGCTCGGGAAATCGAGCAGTACTTC.

The J gene is TRBJ1-3, the V gene TRBV29-1; no reliable D call. CDR1 and CDR2 from the germline V gene are SQVTM and ANQGSEA. Trimming took 5 bases from V and 0 from J, leaving 11 bases between them. This CDR3 contains 14 residues. The CDR3 DNA reads as TGCAGCGTTCACAGTGGAAGCTCTGGAAACACCATATATTTT. Protein: CSVHSGSSGNTIYF.

The V gene is TRBV19, the J gene TRBJ1-1; TRBD1 matches 10 bases. V dropped 5 bases and J dropped 1; count of bases not matched to a gene: 4. The germline CDR1 and CDR2 sequences are LNHDA and SQIVND (reference sequence). CDR3 length: 15 residues. The DNA for the CDR3 is TGTGCCAGTAGTCTCAGGACAGGGGGGAACACTGAAGCTTTCTTT. It specifies CASSLRTGGNTEAFF.

The chain has TRBV7-9 and TRBJ1-1; tentatively, D is TRBD1 (6 bases). CDR1 is SEHNR and CDR2 is FQNEAQ in the germline V gene (reference sequence). CDR3 length equals 14 residues. V lost 2 bases and J lost 2, with 9 bases in between. The CDR3 coding sequence is TGTGCCAGCAGCTTATCCGGGACAAACACTGAAGCTTTCTTT. This codes for CASSLSGTNTEAFF.

The chain is built from TRBV7-2 and TRBJ2-7, with a possible D match to TRBD1 (5 bases). This CDR3 region has 13 residues. V was cut by 0 bases and J by 2 bases, with 5 bases left in between. Germline values: CDR1 SGHTA, CDR2 FQGNSA. CDR3 nucleotide sequence: TGTGCCAGCAGCTTAGCGGGGCCCTACGAGCAGTACTTC. Amino acid sequence: CASSLAGPYEQYF.

V and J are TRBV19 and TRBJ1-5; 7 positions agree with TRBD1. V was clipped by 3 bases and J by 6 bases; unmatched bases: 8. Germline V CDR1 and CDR2: LNHDA, SQIVND (reference sequence). This CDR3 contains 15 residues. This chain's CDR3 is CASSIGRAGGQPQHF. CDR3 DNA sequence: TGTGCCAGTAGTATTGGAAGGGCAGGGGGTCAGCCCCAGCATTTT.

The chain joins TRBV19 to TRBJ2-1; 11 nucleotides line up with TRBD2. The CDR3 has 20 amino acids. V shed 7 bases, J shed 3 bases, and the junction held 20 bases outside the gene matches. The V gene's germline CDR1 is LNHDA and CDR2 SQIVND (reference sequence). Written as DNA, the CDR3 is TGTGCCAGTAAGGCAACCCCTGGGGGTAGCGGGAGGGCCCTCTACAATGAGCAGTTCTTC. Protein sequence: CASKATPGGSGRALYNEQFF.

This chain connects TRBV5-5 to TRBJ2-7; TRBD1 is a possible D gene (5 bases). This CDR3 is built from 15 residues. Germline V gives CDR1 SGHKS, CDR2 YYEKEE (reference sequence). With 4 bases removed from V and 0 bases from J, the gap between germline ends came to 14 bases. For the CDR3, the DNA is TGTGCCAGCAGCGAGGACATAGTGAGCTCCTACGAGCAGTACTTC. It translates to CASSEDIVSSYEQYF.

The table lists this clone with a few counts. The rearrangement links TRBV6-1 to TRBJ1-1; D is unresolved. Deletions cut 5 bases from V and 2 bases from J, with 15 bases between. Germline lookup yields CDR1 MNHNS and CDR2 SASEGT. CDR3 length: 15 residues. In DNA, the CDR3 is TGTGCCAGCAGTATCTGGACGGATTTTAACACTGAAGCTTTCTTT. This translates into CASSIWTDFNTEAFF.

V is TRBV6-1 and J is TRBJ2-7; 11 nucleotides align to TRBD2. V trimming: 5 bases; J trimming: 1 base; junction bases outside the gene matches: 4. This CDR3 has 15 amino acids. The V gene's germline CDR1 is MNHNS and CDR2 SASEGT. This chain's CDR3 is CASSTSGSASYEQYF. The CDR3 DNA reads as TGTGCCAGCAGTACTAGCGGGAGCGCTTCCTACGAGCAGTACTTC.

This clone was detected a few times. This chain joins TRBV14 and TRBJ2-1; D is perhaps TRBD2 (6 bases). The germline gives CDR1 SGHDN, CDR2 FVKESK. Trimming pared 0 bases from V and 4 bases from J, leaving 22 bases between. This CDR3 comprises 19 residues. This CDR3 reads CASSQDLGGGGPNYNEQFF. DNA of the CDR3: TGTGCCAGCAGCCAAGATCTGGGGGGAGGCGGCCCCAATTACAATGAGCAGTTCTTC.

The rearrangement links TRBV5-1 to TRBJ1-2, with no clear D. The germline V and J ends were trimmed by 0 bases and 5 bases, with 11 bases remaining between them. CDR1 SGHRS and CDR2 YFSETQ come from the germline V gene. The CDR3 spans 14 residues. CDR3 in amino acids: CASSLDGVGYGYTF. CDR3 nucleotide sequence: TGCGCCAGCAGCTTGGACGGGGTGGGGTATGGCTACACCTTC.

In this sample, this clone turned up a few times. The V call is TRBV29-1, the J call TRBJ1-1; D not certain. The CDR3 covers 13 residues. Between the trimmed V and J ends, which lost 7 bases and 0 bases, there was a span of 12 bases. CDR1 SQVTM and CDR2 ANQGSEA come from the germline V gene. The CDR3 reads CSALDTLNTEAFF. The CDR3 region has the DNA TGCAGCGCACTTGACACGTTGAACACTGAAGCTTTCTTT.

The J gene is TRBJ2-7, the V gene TRBV6-1; no definite D call. Per the germline V gene, CDR1 is MNHNS and CDR2 is SASEGT. Deletions cut 4 bases from V and 4 bases from J, with 5 bases between. This CDR3 has 11 amino acids. CDR3 region: CASSGLYEQYF. The CDR3 DNA follows: TGTGCCAGCAGTGGACTGTACGAGCAGTACTTC.

The chain is built from TRBV10-3 and TRBJ2-7, with 9 bases aligning to TRBD2. The CDR3 runs to 18 residues. V lost 0 bases to trimming and J lost 1 base; unmatched junction nucleotides: 10. From germline, CDR1 is ENHRY and CDR2 SYGVKD. CDR3 in DNA: TGTGCCATCAGTGAGTCTCCACGTAGCGGGGGTGGATCCTACGAGCAGTACTTC. Its translation: CAISESPRSGGGSYEQYF.

The chain carries TRBV9 and TRBJ2-1; TRBD1 matches 7 bases. CDR3 length equals 14 residues. CDR1 is SGDLS and CDR2 is YYNGEE in the germline V gene. The junction had 6 bases not matched to a gene; V was cut back by 3 bases and J by 6 bases. CDR3 nucleotide sequence: TGTGCCAGCAGCGCTGGGGACAGACCCAATGAGCAGTTCTTC. This gives the protein CASSAGDRPNEQFF. The full variable domain, in which reference TRBV9 and TRBJ2-1 provide the parts outside the CDR3, is DSGVTQTPKHLITATGQRVTLRCSPRSGDLSVYWYQQSLDQGLQFLIQYYNGEERAKGNILERFSAQQFPDLHSELNLSSLELGDSALYFCASSAGDRPNEQFFGPGTRLTVL.

This CDR3 reads CAISGGQTYEQYF. In nucleotides, the CDR3 is TGTGCCATCAGTGGGGGCCAAACCTACGAGCAGTACTTC. The chain is built from TRBV10-3 and TRBJ2-7, with D possibly matching TRBD1 (5 bases). Germline CDR1 ENHRY, CDR2 SYGVKD. The CDR3 has 13 residues. The V and J ends lost 4 bases and 2 bases respectively, with 9 bases between them.

This chain links TRBV7-9 with TRBJ2-7; D ambiguous. The CDR3 has 12 residues. V gave up 5 bases and J gave up 2 bases, with 7 bases separating them. Per the germline V gene, CDR1 is SEHNR and CDR2 is FQNEAQ (reference sequence). The CDR3 sequence: CASSPMTYEQYF. CDR3 nucleotides: TGTGCCAGCAGCCCGATGACCTACGAGCAGTACTTC. The complete variable domain, with remaining parts taken from reference TRBV7-9 and TRBJ2-7, reads DTGVSQNPRHKITKRGQNVTFRCDPISEHNRLYWYRQTLGQGPEFLTYFQNEAQLEKSRLLSDRFSAERPKGSFSTLEIQRTEQGDSAMYLCASSPMTYEQYFGPGTRLTVT.

J is TRBJ1-1 and V is TRBV2; D is perhaps TRBD1 (6 bases). The CDR3 runs to 15 residues. V lost 7 bases and J lost 1, with 16 bases in between. In germline, CDR1 is SNHLY, CDR2 FYNNEI. The CDR3 region has the DNA TGTGCCAGCAAACAGGTCCCACAGGGGAACACTGAAGCTTTCTTT. Protein product: CASKQVPQGNTEAFF.

The V call is TRBV18, the J call TRBJ2-2, with a tentative D call TRBD1 (5 bases). The ends were cut back, 2 bases at V and 6 bases at J, with 19 bases in the middle. CDR3 length equals 17 residues. Germline V lookup: CDR1 KGHSH, CDR2 LQKENI. CDR3 nucleotide sequence: TGTGCCAGCTCACCATTCGCCGGCCAGGGCGCGGCCGGGGAGCTGTTTTTT. Amino acids: CASSPFAGQGAAGELFF.

The chain links TRBV30 to TRBJ1-6; tentative D call: TRBD1 (6 bases). The CDR3 length is 13 residues. Trimming left V 8 bases short and J 9 bases short, with 17 bases between. The germline CDR1 and CDR2 sequences are GTSNPN and SVGIG (reference sequence). CDR3 amino acids: CAGNQGSASPLHF. In DNA form, the CDR3 reads TGTGCCGGCAACCAGGGGAGTGCTTCACCCCTCCACTTT.

The rearrangement uses TRBV13 and TRBJ1-1; weak D call: TRBD1 (5 bases). Trimming stripped 5 bases from V and 6 bases from J, with 19 bases between. Germline V gene data show CDR1 as PRHDT and CDR2 as FYEKMQ (reference sequence). This CDR3 is 15 amino acids long. In nucleotides, the CDR3 is TGTGCCAGCAGCCCCCGGGGGGAGACTGGACCTGAAGCTTTCTTT. It yields the protein CASSPRGETGPEAFF.

V usage is TRBV29-1 and J usage is TRBJ1-3; D is perhaps TRBD1 (5 bases). CDR3 size: 12 residues. V gave up 3 bases and J gave up 8 bases, with 11 bases separating them. Per the germline V gene, CDR1 is SQVTM and CDR2 is ANQGSEA. The chain's CDR3 is CSVDSVGDTIYF. The CDR3 region has the DNA TGCAGCGTTGATTCGGTGGGGGACACCATATATTTT.